A selection of T cell receptor beta chains follows, all from one sample in a study of spatial heterogeneity in lung cancer. Using its own MiXCR run on the 5' RACE reads, TCRdb lists one record per CDR3 protein. Of 9,000 to 10,000 distinct CDR3 sequences in the sample, around 5.5% were seen once. This material consisted of lung tumor tissue, taken at surgery. These receptors were obtained from a female donor with early-stage non-small cell lung cancer. Both conserved end residues are part of each CDR3. The D gene is left open where the match is weak. Not every row has a clone size; where given, it reads once, few, many or a size class.

D gene: TRBD1
clone size: NA
V gene: TRBV11-1
J gene: TRBJ2-3
CDR3 DNA: TGTGCCAGCAGCGACAGGGTAGGCACAGATACGCAGTATTTT
CDR3 protein: CASSDRVGTDTQYF

D gene: TRBD1
clone size: medium-sized
V gene: TRBV6-1
J gene: TRBJ2-1
CDR3 DNA: TGTGCCAGCAGTGAAATTTTAGGGACAGCCTACAATGAGCAGTTCTTC
CDR3 protein: CASSEILGTAYNEQFF

D gene: NA
clone size: NA
V gene: TRBV4-2
J gene: TRBJ1-2
CDR3 DNA: TGTGCCGGCAGCCCAACAGGGATATTGGTTAATGGCTACACCTTC
CDR3 protein: CAGSPTGILVNGYTF

D gene: NA
clone size: medium-sized
V gene: TRBV6-2/TRBV6-3
J gene: TRBJ2-1
CDR3 DNA: TGTGCCAGCCAGACCCGGGACCCCAGAGCCTACAATGAGCAGTTCTTC
CDR3 protein: CASQTRDPRAYNEQFF

D gene: TRBD2
clone size: medium-sized
V gene: TRBV7-9
J gene: TRBJ2-7
CDR3 DNA: TGTGCCAGCACCAATTTAGCGGGGGCCTCTTACGAGCAGTACTTC
CDR3 protein: CASTNLAGASYEQYF

D gene: NA
clone size: many
V gene: TRBV11-1
J gene: TRBJ2-3
CDR3 DNA: TGTGCCAGCAGCCCCGGGGGCCAGAGCACAGATACGCAGTATTTT
CDR3 protein: CASSPGGQSTDTQYF

D gene: NA
clone size: many
V gene: TRBV6-6
J gene: TRBJ1-5
CDR3 DNA: TGTGCCAGCACGACAGTTTACAATCAGCCCCAGCATTTT
CDR3 protein: CASTTVYNQPQHF

D gene: TRBD1
clone size: many
V gene: TRBV9
J gene: TRBJ1-1
CDR3 DNA: TGTGCCAGCAGCCCGGGGGACAGGGCAAACACTGAAGCTTTCTTT
CDR3 protein: CASSPGDRANTEAFF

D gene: TRBD2
clone size: many
V gene: TRBV5-4
J gene: TRBJ2-1
CDR3 DNA: TGTGCCAGCAACTATGGGGAGGGTGGGCGGAATGAGCAGTTCTTC
CDR3 protein: CASNYGEGGRNEQFF

D gene: NA
clone size: many
V gene: TRBV20-1
J gene: TRBJ2-7
CDR3 DNA: TGCAGTGGGACTTCTAGCTCCTACGAGCAGTACTTC
CDR3 protein: CSGTSSSYEQYF

D gene: TRBD2
clone size: NA
V gene: TRBV11-3
J gene: TRBJ2-1
CDR3 DNA: TGTGCCAGCAGCTTACGCCCGAGTCTAGCGGGAGCTGAGCAGTTCTTC
CDR3 protein: CASSLRPSLAGAEQFF

D gene: TRBD2
clone size: NA
V gene: TRBV20-1
J gene: TRBJ2-7
CDR3 DNA: TGCAGTGCGTCAAGACTAGCGGGGGACTACGAGCAGTACTTC
CDR3 protein: CSASRLAGDYEQYF

D gene: NA
clone size: many
V gene: TRBV4-3
J gene: TRBJ1-5
CDR3 DNA: TGCGCCAGCAGCCAAGATTTTACAGAAATGAGGAATCAGCCCCAGCATTTT
CDR3 protein: CASSQDFTEMRNQPQHF

D gene: NA
clone size: many
V gene: TRBV20-1
J gene: TRBJ1-3
CDR3 DNA: TGCAGTGCCCCCGCCGAGGGACAATTCTCTGGAAACACCATATATTTT
CDR3 protein: CSAPAEGQFSGNTIYF

D gene: TRBD1
clone size: few
V gene: TRBV6-6
J gene: TRBJ1-6
CDR3 DNA: TGTGCCAGCAGTTACATGACCGGACAGGGCTTTAATTCACCCCTCCACTTT
CDR3 protein: CASSYMTGQGFNSPLHF

D gene: TRBD2
clone size: NA
V gene: TRBV14
J gene: TRBJ2-2
CDR3 DNA: TGTGCCAGCAGCCGCTTAGCGGGGGCGAACACCGGGGAGCTGTTTTTT
CDR3 protein: CASSRLAGANTGELFF

D gene: NA
clone size: few
V gene: TRBV7-2
J gene: TRBJ2-2
CDR3 DNA: TGTGCCAGCAGCTTAGTCAGCAGGCGTGACACCGGGGAGCTGTTTTTT
CDR3 protein: CASSLVSRRDTGELFF

D gene: NA
clone size: many
V gene: TRBV6-6
J gene: TRBJ1-5
CDR3 DNA: TGTGCCAGCAGCCCCGAGGGTTTTAGCAATCAGCCCCAGCATTTT
CDR3 protein: CASSPEGFSNQPQHF

D gene: NA
clone size: medium-sized
V gene: TRBV10-2
J gene: TRBJ2-5
CDR3 DNA: TGCGCCAGCAGTGACACCCTTGGAGGGACCCAGTACTTC
CDR3 protein: CASSDTLGGTQYF

D gene: TRBD2
clone size: many
V gene: TRBV20-1
J gene: TRBJ2-6
CDR3 DNA: TGCAGTGCTAGAGATCCACTTTCGGGACTAGCGGGGGATGCTGGGGCCAACGTCCTGACTTTC
CDR3 protein: CSARDPLSGLAGDAGANVLTF

D gene: NA
clone size: many
V gene: TRBV6-6
J gene: TRBJ1-2
CDR3 DNA: TGTGCCAGCGTTCCAGGGGAGGGCTATGGCTACACCTTC
CDR3 protein: CASVPGEGYGYTF

D gene: NA
clone size: few
V gene: TRBV7-3
J gene: TRBJ1-3
CDR3 DNA: TGTGCCAGCAGCGCTGGGCCTAGCTCTGGAAACACCATATATTTT
CDR3 protein: CASSAGPSSGNTIYF

D gene: TRBD1
clone size: many
V gene: TRBV6-2/TRBV6-3
J gene: TRBJ2-7
CDR3 DNA: TGTGCCAGCAGCCCAGACAGGGACGAACCGGACGAGCAGTACTTC
CDR3 protein: CASSPDRDEPDEQYF

D gene: TRBD2
clone size: many
V gene: TRBV7-9
J gene: TRBJ2-1
CDR3 DNA: TGTGCCAGCAGCGCCAGTAGCGGGGGCCGCAGCTTC
CDR3 protein: CASSASSGGRSF

D gene: TRBD1
clone size: medium-sized
V gene: TRBV3-1
J gene: TRBJ1-1
CDR3 DNA: TGTGCCAGCAGCCGAGACCCCGCCAGGGGGCTCGCTGAAGCTTTCTTT
CDR3 protein: CASSRDPARGLAEAFF

D gene: NA
clone size: many
V gene: TRBV6-5
J gene: TRBJ1-1
CDR3 DNA: TGTGCCAGCAGCCCTCCCTCAGGGACTGAAGCTTTCTTT
CDR3 protein: CASSPPSGTEAFF

D gene: NA
clone size: many
V gene: TRBV18
J gene: TRBJ2-7
CDR3 DNA: TGTGCCAGCTCACCCCCGAGGGGGTTTGGGCGAGGCGAGCAGTACTTC
CDR3 protein: CASSPPRGFGRGEQYF

D gene: TRBD1
clone size: many
V gene: TRBV7-6
J gene: TRBJ2-1
CDR3 DNA: TGTGCCAGCAGCCCACACGGGACAGGGACCCTACCTGAAGGGCAGTTCTTC
CDR3 protein: CASSPHGTGTLPEGQFF

D gene: TRBD2
clone size: many
V gene: TRBV4-3
J gene: TRBJ2-7
CDR3 DNA: TGCGCCAGCAGCCGTGGGACTAGCGGTAACTACGAGCAGTACTTC
CDR3 protein: CASSRGTSGNYEQYF

D gene: NA
clone size: NA
V gene: TRBV6-5
J gene: TRBJ1-2
CDR3 DNA: TGTGCCAGCAGGCCTACCAGGGGAAGAGAAGATGGCTACACCTTC
CDR3 protein: CASRPTRGREDGYTF

D gene: NA
clone size: medium-sized
V gene: TRBV7-9
J gene: TRBJ2-3
CDR3 DNA: TGTGCCAGCAGCCCACTTTTTCGAGATACGCAGTATTTT
CDR3 protein: CASSPLFRDTQYF

D gene: TRBD1
clone size: NA
V gene: TRBV5-1
J gene: TRBJ2-6
CDR3 DNA: TGCGCCAGCAGCCCTGGGACAGGGGGCTCTGGGGCCAACGTCCTGACTTTC
CDR3 protein: CASSPGTGGSGANVLTF

D gene: TRBD1
clone size: medium-sized
V gene: TRBV5-5
J gene: TRBJ2-5
CDR3 DNA: TGTGCCAGCAGCTCACAGACAGGGTTCTTTGAGACCCAGTACTTC
CDR3 protein: CASSSQTGFFETQYF